Below, 5 T cell receptor beta chains from the same sample are listed, as sequenced in a study of sequential checkpoint blockade in melanoma. Assay: immunoSEQ multiplex PCR; the TCRdb copy retains only in-frame clones and omits some. The table records over 6,000 clones, 25% to 35% of them present only once. Treatment in this sample: randomized to nivolumab then ipilimumab (arm A) or the reverse (arm B). The material sequenced was tumor tissue (inferred from file names), taken from a patient given nivolumab and ipilimumab in sequence. The source of these receptors is a human donor with melanoma.

Details on this clone: One end of the junction does not line up with germline, which may come from a read error. The CDR3: CASNSLSSGRQEIQYF. The CDR3, as DNA: TGCGCCAGCAACTCGTTGAGTAGCGGCCGACAAGAGATCCAGTACTTC. The chain links TRBV5-1 to TRBJ2-5, with a possible D match to TRBD2 (6 bases). In germline, CDR1 is SGHRS, CDR2 YFSETQ. This CDR3 is built from 16 residues. Full variable domain (outside the CDR3, taken from reference TRBV5-1 and TRBJ2-5): KAGVTQTPRYLIKTRGQQVTLSCSPISGHRSVSWYQQTPGQGLQFLFEYFSETQRNKGNFPGRFSGRQFSNSRSEMNVSTLELGDSALYLCASNSLSSGRQEIQYFGPGTRLLVL.

This clone has just a few counts. The rearrangement links TRBV30 to TRBJ2-7; D is undetermined. Germline V CDR1 and CDR2: GTSNPN, SVGIG (reference sequence). Deletions cut 2 bases from V and 1 base from J, with 6 bases between. The CDR3 spans 12 residues. The CDR3 here is CAWSSGSYEQYF. DNA of the CDR3: TGTGCCTGGAGTAGTGGGTCCTACGAGCAGTACTTC.

The chain joins TRBV4-1 to TRBJ2-7; 12 bases map to TRBD2. V lost 2 bases to trimming and J lost 3 bases; unmatched junction nucleotides: 2. Germline CDR1 is MGHRA and CDR2 is YSYEKL. This CDR3 comprises 15 residues. DNA for the CDR3: TGCGCCAGCAGCCAATCACTAGCGGGGGGCTACGAGCAGTACTTC. Translated: CASSQSLAGGYEQYF.

The rearrangement links TRBV6-8 to TRBJ2-5; no reliable D call. Trimming removed 6 bases at V and 4 bases at J, with 15 bases between. Germline assignment: CDR1 MNHGY and CDR2 SAAAGT. This CDR3 spans 14 amino acids. The CDR3 region is CASRSGPWGETQYF. The CDR3 DNA follows: TGTGCCAGCAGATCAGGACCCTGGGGAGAGACCCAGTACTTC.

A few counts support this clone. The rearrangement links TRBV6-8 to TRBJ1-2; 9 bases match TRBD1. The V and J ends lost 6 bases and 6 bases, in that order; junction bases with no gene match: 5. CDR3 length equals 13 residues. Germline V gives CDR1 MNHGY, CDR2 SAAAGT. The CDR3 region is CASRRGQGDGYTF. The CDR3 bases are TGTGCCAGCAGACGGGGACAGGGTGATGGCTACACCTTC.